Each of the 9 T cell receptor beta chains below was sequenced from the same sample in a study of control samples from healthy donors and cancer patients. The assay was immunoSEQ multiplex PCR, and TCRdb's table has in-frame clones only and misses some. Among approximately 210,000 clones listed, roughly nine tenths were seen once. The specimen was blood. These receptor sequences come from a man under 40 in good health.

This chain connects TRBV5-1 to TRBJ2-3, with D possibly TRBD1 on 5 matching bases. The V end was cut by 8 bases, the J end by 6 bases, with 19 bases between. The CDR3 runs 14 residues. Germline assignment: CDR1 SGHRS and CDR2 YFSETQ. In nucleotides, the CDR3 is TGCGCCAGTTCCCCGGACACTTCATCTGATACGCAGTATTTT. Its translation is CASSPDTSSDTQYF.

This sequence joins TRBV30 and TRBJ2-1; D is unclear. The CDR3 spans 14 residues. The ends were cut back, 2 bases at V and 8 bases at J, with 16 bases in the middle. Germline V lookup: CDR1 GTSNPN, CDR2 SVGIG (reference sequence). The CDR3 is CAWSPYHPPHEQFF. In DNA form, the CDR3 reads TGTGCCTGGAGTCCCTACCACCCCCCCCATGAGCAGTTCTTC. Complete variable domain (other parts from reference TRBV30 and TRBJ2-1): SQTIHQWPATLVQPVGSPLSLECTVEGTSNPNLYWYRQAAGRGLQLLFYSVGIGQISSEVPQNLSASRPQDRQFILSSKKLLLSDSGFYLCAWSPYHPPHEQFFGPGTRLTVL.

In its sample, this clone was seen a few times. The CDR3 nucleotides are TGTGCAAGTCGCGCGACATTCGGACAGTTTCTTTATAGCAATCAGCCCCAGCATTTT. Its protein product is CASRATFGQFLYSNQPQHF. The chain combines TRBV12-2 with TRBJ1-5; the table names TRBD1, a call not compared with the DNA. TRBV12-2 is marked as a pseudogene. The length of the CDR3 is 19 residues.

This clone was observed once. The chain uses TRBV5-1 and TRBJ1-1, with 7 bases lining up with TRBD1. J was trimmed by 1 base and V by 1 base; bases with no gene match: 10. Germline V gives CDR1 SGHRS, CDR2 YFSETQ. This CDR3 comprises 17 residues. CDR3 coding DNA: TGCGCCAGCAGCTTGCAAATTCGGACAGGATCGAACACTGAAGCTTTCTTT. It yields the protein CASSLQIRTGSNTEAFF.

This chain uses TRBV4-2 with TRBJ1-1; no clear D. Germline assignment: CDR1 LGHNA and CDR2 YNFKEQ. This CDR3 is built from 16 residues. The V end was cut by 0 bases, the J end by 4 bases, with 15 bases between. The CDR3: CASSQDLGQVGTEAFF. The CDR3 bases are TGTGCCAGCAGCCAAGATCTAGGCCAGGTAGGCACTGAAGCTTTCTTT.

This chain uses TRBV5-4 with TRBJ1-2, with a weak D call TRBD1 (6 bases). The CDR3 runs 16 residues. The V gene's germline CDR1 is SGHNT and CDR2 YYREEE (reference sequence). V lost 2 bases to trimming and J lost 3 bases, with 17 bases between them. The CDR3 region is CASSLFTDRRHYGYTF. In DNA, the CDR3 is TGTGCCAGCAGCTTATTCACAGACAGGCGCCACTATGGCTACACCTTC.

The chain carries TRBV18 and TRBJ1-2; D possibly corresponds to TRBD1 (5 bases). V gave up 4 bases and J gave up 8 bases, with 14 bases separating them. Looked up from germline, CDR1 is KGHSH and CDR2 is LQKENI. The CDR3 covers 13 residues. Here the CDR3 DNA reads TGTGCCAGCTCACTTGATTCGAGGGGAGGCTACACCTTC. Translated: CASSLDSRGGYTF. Full variable domain (remainder filled in from reference TRBV18 and TRBJ1-2): NAGVMQNPRHLVRRRGQEARLRCSPMKGHSHVYWYRQLPEEGLKFMVYLQKENIIDESGMPKERFSAEFPKEGPSILRIQQVVRGDSAAYFCASSLDSRGGYTFGSGTRLTVV.

The rearrangement links TRBV30 to TRBJ1-3, with D perhaps matching TRBD1 (5 bases). V dropped 2 bases and J dropped 0 bases, with 11 bases sitting between them. This CDR3 contains 15 residues. The germline V gene has CDR1 GTSNPN and CDR2 SVGIG (reference sequence). The CDR3 sequence is CAWSSKGASGNTIYF. The CDR3 nucleotides read TGTGCCTGGAGTAGCAAAGGGGCCTCTGGAAACACCATATATTTT.

The chain has TRBV14 and TRBJ2-1; 12 nucleotides agree with TRBD2. CDR1 is SGHDN and CDR2 is FVKESK in the germline V gene. J was trimmed by 10 bases and V by 5 bases; bases with no gene match: 6. CDR3 length equals 14 residues. The CDR3 DNA reads as TGTGCCAGCAGCATAGGACTAGCGGGGACCGAGCAGTTCTTC. Translating gives CASSIGLAGTEQFF.